The next 26 T cell receptor beta chains were all read from a single sample in a study of tumor and adjacent non-tumor tissue in lung cancer. No cell sorting was done before RNA was extracted from the tissue. Three rounds of nested PCR, following a modified ARM-PCR protocol, produced the TCRbeta library. MiXCR, applied by TCRdb to the multiplex PCR reads, yields one record per CDR3 protein. The table includes about 140,000 distinct CDR3 sequences, around 61% detected once. Sequencing input: lung tumor tissue. These receptors were collected from a man between 60 and 75 years old with small cell lung cancer.

A note on this clonotype: One end of the junction is discordant with germline, which a read error may explain. The J gene is TRBJ2-5, the V gene TRBV11-2; D uncertain. From germline, CDR1 is SGHAT and CDR2 FQNNGV. The CDR3 spans 13 residues. The CDR3 loop reads CANSSHLRETQYF. The CDR3 DNA follows: TGTGCCAACAGCTCTCACCTCCGGGAGACCCAGTACTTC.

A note on this clonotype: A single base separates this from a much larger clone, so it may be a read error. The chain joins TRBV6-6 to TRBJ2-7; TRBD2 aligns across 16 bases. The germline V gene has CDR1 MNHNY and CDR2 SVGAGI (reference sequence). CDR3 size: 19 residues. CDR3 in amino acids: CANSYFLGTSGRAGYEQYF. The CDR3 DNA follows: TGTGCCAACAGTTACTTTCTCGGGACTAGCGGGAGGGCAGGATACGAGCAGTACTTC.

Comment on this clonotype: The junction departs from the called germline gene at one end, perhaps through a read error. J is TRBJ1-1 and V is TRBV11-2; D is ambiguous. The CDR3 loop spans 12 amino acids. Germline CDR1 is SGHAT and CDR2 is FQNNGV. CDR3 DNA sequence: TGTGCCAGCAGCCGTGTAACCAATGAAGCTCTCTTT. It is translated as CASSRVTNEALF.

In this sample, this clonotype turned up a few times. This chain connects TRBV6-5 to TRBJ2-1; the match to TRBD2 covers 7 bases. CDR3 length equals 17 residues. Per the germline V gene, CDR1 is MNHEY and CDR2 is SVGAGI. The junction had 19 bases not matched to a gene; V was cut back by 7 bases and J by 7 bases. CDR3: CASILKPGLTGVNEQFF. CDR3 sequence (DNA): TGTGCCAGCATCCTAAAGCCGGGACTAACGGGAGTTAATGAGCAGTTCTTC.

This clonotype was seen more than once but under ten times. The V and J genes are TRBV4-1 and TRBJ2-5; 9 bases fit TRBD1. This CDR3 has 15 amino acids. V trimming: 3 bases; J trimming: 5 bases; junction bases outside the gene matches: 7. Per germline, CDR1 MGHRA and CDR2 YSYEKL. In DNA form, the CDR3 reads TGCGCCAGCAGCCAGAGGGGACAGGGTAGGGAGACCCAGTACTTC. As protein: CASSQRGQGRETQYF.

J is TRBJ2-3 and V is TRBV5-5; TRBD2 is a possible D gene (6 bases). This CDR3 region has 15 residues. The V gene lost 2 bases and the J gene lost 8 bases, with 18 bases spanning the gap. Germline values: CDR1 SGHKS, CDR2 YYEKEE (reference sequence). CDR3 bases: TGTGCCAGCAGCTTTTCAGCGGGTCTGACCTGTACGCAGTATTTT. It is translated as CASSFSAGLTCTQYF.

J is TRBJ1-6 and V is TRBV5-6; TRBD1 matches at 12 bases. CDR3 length: 15 residues. With 3 bases clipped from V and 7 bases from J, the junction kept 2 bases outside the gene matches. The germline V gene encodes CDR1 SGHDT and CDR2 YYEEEE. In DNA form, the CDR3 reads TGTGCCAGCAGCTGGGGACAGGGGGCCAATTCACCCCTCCACTTT. Protein product: CASSWGQGANSPLHF.

Turning to this clonotype: A read error may produce the germline difference seen at one junction end. The chain combines TRBV11-2 with TRBJ1-2; D is undetermined. In germline, CDR1 is SGHAT, CDR2 FQNNGV. The CDR3 loop spans 13 amino acids. CDR3 sequence (DNA): TGTGTCAGCAGCTCCCCGGACGGCTATGGCTACACCTTC. Translating it yields CVSSSPDGYGYTF.

This clonotype showed up just once. This sequence joins TRBV12-3 or TRBV12-4 and TRBJ2-2; no clear D gene. V was pared by 5 bases and J by 0 bases, with 10 bases between. The CDR3 extends over 15 amino acids. DNA for the CDR3: TGTGCCAGCAGTCCTCGTACATCGAACACCGGGGAGCTGTTTTTT. Translated: CASSPRTSNTGELFF.

A word on this clonotype: At one end, the junction sequence differs from germline, possibly due to a read error. The chain couples TRBV11-3 to TRBJ2-3, with unresolved D. Germline-derived CDR1 and CDR2 are SGHNT and YENEEA. The CDR3 length is 11 residues. The CDR3, as DNA: TGTGCCTGCAGCGCAGCAGATACGCAGTATTTT. Residues: CACSAADTQYF.

With regard to this clonotype: This clone may be a read error of a much larger clone one base away. The chain joins TRBV4-1 to TRBJ1-6; 7 bases agree with TRBD1. Germline CDR1 is MGHRA and CDR2 is YSYEKL. V lost 0 bases, J lost 10 bases, and 9 bases stayed unmatched. The CDR3 spans 16 residues. The CDR3 DNA follows: TGCGCCAGCAGCCAAGAGGAGACAGGGCGACGGTCACCCCTCCACTTT. Translating it yields CASSQEETGRRSPLHF.

Concerning this clonotype itself: The CDR3 does not end in the conserved phenylalanine or tryptophan, so this is likely a read error. V and J are TRBV29-1 and TRBJ2-3; D might be TRBD2 (5 bases). Germline CDR1 reads SQVTM; CDR2 reads ANQGSEA. CDR3 size: 12 residues. The CDR3 here is CNVGGFTDTQYL. The CDR3 DNA follows: TGCAACGTTGGAGGTTTCACAGATACGCAGTATTTG.

The J gene is TRBJ2-7, the V gene TRBV11-2; 12 bases match TRBD2. Germline values: CDR1 SGHAT, CDR2 FQNNGV. CDR3 size: 15 residues. The CDR3 DNA reads TGTGCCAGCAGCCGACTAGCGGGAGCTTCCTGCGAGCATTACGTC. Translated: CASSRLAGASCEHYV.

This clonotype was observed at least ten times. The chain has TRBV5-1 and TRBJ1-2; 7 bases are shared with TRBD1. Germline CDR1 reads SGHRS; CDR2 reads YFSETQ. With V trimmed by 4 bases and J by 4 bases, 10 bases remained unmatched. This CDR3 region has 15 residues. The CDR3: CASSTGTDSTYGYTF. The CDR3 DNA follows: TGCGCCAGCAGCACAGGGACAGACTCCACCTATGGCTACACCTTC.

The chain uses TRBV11-2 and TRBJ2-3, with D tentatively TRBD2 (6 bases). Germline V gene data show CDR1 as SGHAT and CDR2 as FQNNGV. The CDR3 covers 15 residues. CDR3 protein: CESSILRGAGDTQYF. CDR3 bases: TGTGAAAGTAGCATCTTGCGTGGAGCGGGAGATACGCAGTATTTT. Full variable domain (outside the CDR3, taken from reference TRBV11-2 and TRBJ2-3): EAGVAQSPRYKIIEKRQSVAFWCNPISGHATLYWYQQILGQGPKLLIQFQNNGVVDDSQLPKDRFSAERLKGVDSTLKIQPAKLEDSAVYLCESSILRGAGDTQYFGPGTRLTVL.

In this sample, this clonotype turned up many times. The CDR3 bases are TGCAGTGCTAGCGGGCAAATATCCACAGATACGCAGTATTTT. Protein product: CSASGQISTDTQYF. This sequence joins TRBV20-1 and TRBJ2-3; D is unclear. There are 14 residues in the CDR3. The V and J ends lost 3 bases and 2 bases respectively, with 12 bases between them. Germline V gene sequence: CDR1 DFQATT, CDR2 SNEGSKA (reference sequence).

Remarks on this clonotype: This may arise from a read error, as a much more abundant clone is one base away. V is TRBV12-3 or TRBV12-4 and J is TRBJ1-6; unclear D gene. The CDR3 length is 14 residues. The CDR3 bases are TGTGCCAGCAGTTTAGCGGGGTATATTTCACCCCTCAACTTT. Translating gives CASSLAGYISPLNF.

This clonotype was counted a single time. The junction departs from the called germline gene at one end, perhaps through a read error. The chain recombines TRBV28 with TRBJ1-6, with 8 positions matching TRBD1. The CDR3 extends over 17 amino acids. Germline V gives CDR1 MDHEN, CDR2 SYDVKM. The CDR3 nucleotides are TGTGCCAACAGTTCGACCTTACTCCGGGACAGGAATTCACCCCTCCATTTT. Translation gives CANSSTLLRDRNSPLHF.

This clonotype has just a few counts. The rearrangement links TRBV6-1 to TRBJ2-6, with D hard to call. CDR1 and CDR2 (germline): MNHNS, SASEGT. The CDR3 contains 14 residues. V shed 8 bases and J shed 5 bases, with 13 bases lying between them. The CDR3 nucleotides read TGTGCCAGCGGTCAGTCTGATTGGGCCAACGTCCTGACTTTC. It codes for CASGQSDWANVLTF.

This clonotype was recorded only once. Mismatch with germline at one junction end may stem from a read error. The chain recombines TRBV12-3 or TRBV12-4 with TRBJ1-5, with D uncertain. The CDR3 consists of 13 residues. This CDR3 is CASTKYSKQPQHF. In DNA form, the CDR3 reads TGTGCCAGCACTAAGTATAGCAAACAGCCCCAGCATTTT.

The V and J genes are TRBV28 and TRBJ2-7, with TRBD1 matching over 8 bases. Germline V CDR1 and CDR2: MDHEN, SYDVKM. The ends lost 7 bases at V and 0 bases at J; junction bases unmatched: 32. This CDR3 has 23 amino acids. The CDR3 spells CASIFHVGGTLQHGQGPSYEQYV. CDR3 in DNA: TGTGCCAGCATTTTTCACGTAGGAGGGACCTTGCAACATGGACAGGGTCCCTCCTACGAGCAGTACGTC.

V is TRBV27 and J is TRBJ2-7; 7 bases map to TRBD1. V dropped 6 bases and J dropped 5; count of bases not matched to a gene: 10. This CDR3 contains 14 residues. CDR1 MNHEY and CDR2 SMNVEV come from the germline V gene (reference sequence). The DNA of the CDR3 is TGTGCCAGCAGCAGGACAGGAAATTATAACGAGCAGTACTTC. This sequence encodes CASSRTGNYNEQYF.

Comment on this clonotype: A read error may account for a junction end that differs from germline. J is TRBJ2-3 and V is TRBV20-1, with D perhaps matching TRBD2 (6 bases). The CDR3 spans 13 residues. Germline V gene lookup returns CDR1 DFQATT and CDR2 SNEGSKA (reference sequence). The CDR3 DNA is TGCAGTGCTAGGGGACTCAGAGTAAATACGCTGTATTTT. It translates to CSARGLRVNTLYF.

In its sample, this clonotype was seen once. With a much larger clone just one base away, this may be a read error. The CDR3 ends on some other residue instead of the conserved phenylalanine or tryptophan, so this is likely a read error. The V gene is TRBV6-5, the J gene TRBJ2-7; possibly TRBD2 for D (5 bases). V shed 0 bases and J shed 3 bases, with 9 bases lying between them. CDR3 length: 14 residues. Germline CDR1 MNHEY, CDR2 SVGAGI. The CDR3 sequence is CASSYSGLHYEQYL. The CDR3 bases are TGTGCCAGCAGTTACTCAGGACTGCACTACGAGCAGTACCTC.

This chain links TRBV18 with TRBJ2-7; D is unresolved. Germline V lookup: CDR1 KGHSH, CDR2 LQKENI. CDR3 length: 14 residues. Deletions cut 6 bases from V and 0 bases from J, with 12 bases between. The CDR3 nucleotides are TGTGCCAGCTCCTTCTCGGCAGACTCCTACGAGCAGTACGTC. The encoded protein is CASSFSADSYEQYV.

V and J are TRBV20-1 and TRBJ1-1; D gene ambiguous. The germline V and J ends were trimmed by 0 bases and 3 bases, with 20 bases remaining between them. The germline V gene has CDR1 DFQATT and CDR2 SNEGSKA (reference sequence). The CDR3 has 17 amino acids. The DNA of the CDR3 is TGCAGTGCTAGAGATTTGGGGATAGGGCAGTCGCACACTGAAGCTTTCTTT. As protein: CSARDLGIGQSHTEAFF.